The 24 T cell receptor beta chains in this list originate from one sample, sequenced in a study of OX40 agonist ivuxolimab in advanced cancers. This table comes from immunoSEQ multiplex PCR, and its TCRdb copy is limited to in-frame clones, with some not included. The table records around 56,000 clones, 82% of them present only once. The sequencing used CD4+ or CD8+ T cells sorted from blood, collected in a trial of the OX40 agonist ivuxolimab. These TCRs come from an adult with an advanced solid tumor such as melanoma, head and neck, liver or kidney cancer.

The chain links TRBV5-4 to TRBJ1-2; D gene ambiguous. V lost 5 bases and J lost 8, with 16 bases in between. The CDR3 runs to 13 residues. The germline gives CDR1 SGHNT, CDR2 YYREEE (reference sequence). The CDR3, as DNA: TGTGCCAGCAGTAGGAGGGCAGCATCCGGCTACACCTTC. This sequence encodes CASSRRAASGYTF. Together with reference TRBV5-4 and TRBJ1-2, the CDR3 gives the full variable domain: ETGVTQSPTHLIKTRGQQVTLRCSSQSGHNTVSWYQQALGQGPQFIFQYYREEENGRGNFPPRFSGLQFPNYSSELNVNALELDDSALYLCASSRRAASGYTFGSGTRLTVV.

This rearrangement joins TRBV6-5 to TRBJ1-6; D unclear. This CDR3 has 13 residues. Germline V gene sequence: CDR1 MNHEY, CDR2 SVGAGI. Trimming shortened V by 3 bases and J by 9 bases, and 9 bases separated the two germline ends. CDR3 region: CASSYEGGSPLHF. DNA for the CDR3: TGTGCCAGCAGTTATGAAGGTGGTTCACCCCTCCACTTT.

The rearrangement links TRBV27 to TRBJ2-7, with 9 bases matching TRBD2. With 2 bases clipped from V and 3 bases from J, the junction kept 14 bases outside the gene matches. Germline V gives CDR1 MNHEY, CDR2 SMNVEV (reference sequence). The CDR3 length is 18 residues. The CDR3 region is CASSLRGLWTSERYEQYF. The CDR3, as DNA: TGTGCCAGCAGTTTAAGAGGGCTCTGGACTAGCGAGCGCTACGAGCAGTACTTC.

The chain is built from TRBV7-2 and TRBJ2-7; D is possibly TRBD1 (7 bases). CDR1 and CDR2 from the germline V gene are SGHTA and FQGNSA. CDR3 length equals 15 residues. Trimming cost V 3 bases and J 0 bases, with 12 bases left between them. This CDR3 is CASSFGGTVSYEQYF. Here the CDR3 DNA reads TGTGCCAGCAGCTTTGGCGGGACAGTCTCCTACGAGCAGTACTTC.

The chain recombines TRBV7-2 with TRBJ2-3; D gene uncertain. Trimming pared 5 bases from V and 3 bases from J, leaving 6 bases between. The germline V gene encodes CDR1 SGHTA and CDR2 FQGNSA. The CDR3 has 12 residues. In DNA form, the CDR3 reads TGTGCCAGCAGCCCCTGGACAGATACGCAGTATTTT. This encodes CASSPWTDTQYF.

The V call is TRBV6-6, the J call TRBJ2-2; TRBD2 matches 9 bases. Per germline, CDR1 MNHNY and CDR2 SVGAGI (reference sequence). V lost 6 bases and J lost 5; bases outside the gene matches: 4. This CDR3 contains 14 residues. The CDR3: CASRGTSRTGELFF. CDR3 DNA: TGTGCCAGCAGGGGGACTAGCCGAACCGGGGAGCTGTTTTTT.

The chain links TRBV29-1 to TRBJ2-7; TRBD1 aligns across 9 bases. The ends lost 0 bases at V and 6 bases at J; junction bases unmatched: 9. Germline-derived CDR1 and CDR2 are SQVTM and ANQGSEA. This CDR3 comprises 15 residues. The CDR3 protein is CSVEDPGQGESEQYF. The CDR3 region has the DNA TGCAGCGTTGAAGATCCGGGACAGGGTGAGAGCGAGCAGTACTTC.

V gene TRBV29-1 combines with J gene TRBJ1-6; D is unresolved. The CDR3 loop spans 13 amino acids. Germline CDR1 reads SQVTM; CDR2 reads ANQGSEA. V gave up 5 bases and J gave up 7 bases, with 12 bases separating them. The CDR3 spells CSVRQTGNSPLHF. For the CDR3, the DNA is TGCAGCGTTCGTCAGACTGGAAATTCACCCCTCCACTTT.

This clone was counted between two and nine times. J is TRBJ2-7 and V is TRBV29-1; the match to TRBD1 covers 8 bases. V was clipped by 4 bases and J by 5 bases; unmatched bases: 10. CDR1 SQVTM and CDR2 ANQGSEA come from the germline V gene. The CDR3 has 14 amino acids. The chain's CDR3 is CSVARSGGKDEQYF. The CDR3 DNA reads TGCAGCGTTGCTCGGTCAGGGGGCAAAGACGAGCAGTACTTC.

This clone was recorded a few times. The CDR3 here is CATQLRYTGELFF. In nucleotides, the CDR3 is TGCGCCACCCAGCTTCGTTACACCGGGGAGCTGTTTTTT. This rearrangement joins TRBV10-1 to TRBJ2-2; no definite D call. The CDR3 has 13 amino acids. The germline V gene encodes CDR1 WNHNN and CDR2 SYGVQD (reference sequence). Trimming cost V 10 bases and J 3 bases, with 12 bases left between them.

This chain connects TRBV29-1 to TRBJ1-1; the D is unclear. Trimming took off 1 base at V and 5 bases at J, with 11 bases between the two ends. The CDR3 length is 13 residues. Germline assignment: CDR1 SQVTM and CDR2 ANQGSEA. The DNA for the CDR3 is TGCAGCGTTGAAGGAGTGGGAGGAACTGAAGCTTTCTTT. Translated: CSVEGVGGTEAFF.

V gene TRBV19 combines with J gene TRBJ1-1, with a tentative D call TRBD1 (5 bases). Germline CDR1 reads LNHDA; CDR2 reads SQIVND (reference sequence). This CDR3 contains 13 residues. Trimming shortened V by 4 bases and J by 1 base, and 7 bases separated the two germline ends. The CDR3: CASSTGENTEAFF. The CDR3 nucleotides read TGTGCCAGTAGTACGGGGGAGAACACTGAAGCTTTCTTT.

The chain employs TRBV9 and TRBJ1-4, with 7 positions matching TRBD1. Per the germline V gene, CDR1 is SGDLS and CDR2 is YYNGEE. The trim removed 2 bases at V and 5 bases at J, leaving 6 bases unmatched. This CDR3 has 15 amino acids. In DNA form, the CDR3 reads TGTGCCAGCAGCGTCGGACAGGTGGGCAATGAAAAACTGTTTTTT. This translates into CASSVGQVGNEKLFF.

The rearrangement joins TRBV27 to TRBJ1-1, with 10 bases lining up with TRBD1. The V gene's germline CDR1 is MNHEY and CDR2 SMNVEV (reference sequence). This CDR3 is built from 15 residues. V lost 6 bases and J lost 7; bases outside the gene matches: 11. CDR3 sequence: CASRSRDRGFGEAFF. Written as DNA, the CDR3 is TGTGCCAGCAGGTCCCGGGACAGGGGATTTGGTGAAGCTTTCTTT.

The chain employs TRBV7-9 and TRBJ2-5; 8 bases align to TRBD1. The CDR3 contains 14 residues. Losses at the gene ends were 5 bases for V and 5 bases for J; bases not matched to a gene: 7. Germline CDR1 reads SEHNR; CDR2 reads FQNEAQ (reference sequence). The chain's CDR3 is CASSIDRGRETQYF. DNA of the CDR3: TGTGCCAGCAGCATCGACAGGGGCAGGGAGACCCAGTACTTC.

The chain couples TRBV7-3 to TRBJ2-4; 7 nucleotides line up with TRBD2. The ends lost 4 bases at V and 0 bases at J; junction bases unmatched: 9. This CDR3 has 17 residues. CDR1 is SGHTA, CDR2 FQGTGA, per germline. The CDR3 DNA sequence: TGTGCCAGCAGCTCCGGAGGCGGGAGCGCAGCCAAAAACATTCAGTACTTC. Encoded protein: CASSSGGGSAAKNIQYF. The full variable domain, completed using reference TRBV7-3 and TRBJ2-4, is GAGVSQTPSNKVTEKGKYVELRCDPISGHTALYWYRQSLGQGPEFLIYFQGTGAADDSGLPNDRFFAVRPEGSVSTLKIQRTERGDSAVYLCASSSGGGSAAKNIQYFGAGTRLSVL.

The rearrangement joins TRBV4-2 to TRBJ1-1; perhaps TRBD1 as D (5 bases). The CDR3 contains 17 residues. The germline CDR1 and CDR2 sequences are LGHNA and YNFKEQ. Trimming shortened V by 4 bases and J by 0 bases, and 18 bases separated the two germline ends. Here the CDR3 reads CASSLLGGAGLNTEAFF. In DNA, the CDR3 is TGTGCCAGCAGCCTTTTGGGCGGGGCAGGCTTGAACACTGAAGCTTTCTTT.

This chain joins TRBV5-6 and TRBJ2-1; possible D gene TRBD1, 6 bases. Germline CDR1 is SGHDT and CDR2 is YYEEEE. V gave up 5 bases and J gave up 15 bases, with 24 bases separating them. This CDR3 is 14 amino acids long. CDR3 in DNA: TGTGCCAGCAGACCCTACTCTCTCCGGGACAATCGGTTCTTC. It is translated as CASRPYSLRDNRFF.

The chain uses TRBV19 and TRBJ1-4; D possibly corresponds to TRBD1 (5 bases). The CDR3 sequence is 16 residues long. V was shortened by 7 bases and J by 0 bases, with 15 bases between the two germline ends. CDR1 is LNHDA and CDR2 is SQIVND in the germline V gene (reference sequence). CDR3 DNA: TGTGCCAGTAAGCCAGGGCAAGGGGCAACTAATGAAAAACTGTTTTTT. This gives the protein CASKPGQGATNEKLFF.

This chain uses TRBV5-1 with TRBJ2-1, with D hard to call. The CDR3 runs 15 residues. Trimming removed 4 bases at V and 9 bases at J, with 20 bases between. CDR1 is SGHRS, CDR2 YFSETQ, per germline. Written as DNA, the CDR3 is TGCGCCAGCAGCCAACAGAGCCCCTGGGTCGGTGAGCAGTTCTTC. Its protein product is CASSQQSPWVGEQFF.

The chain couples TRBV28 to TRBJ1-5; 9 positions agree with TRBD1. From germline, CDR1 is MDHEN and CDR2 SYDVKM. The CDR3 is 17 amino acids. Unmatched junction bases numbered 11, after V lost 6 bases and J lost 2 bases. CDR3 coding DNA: TGTGCCAGCAGCGGTAGACAGGGGGTTCGGGGCAATCAGCCCCAGCATTTT. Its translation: CASSGRQGVRGNQPQHF.

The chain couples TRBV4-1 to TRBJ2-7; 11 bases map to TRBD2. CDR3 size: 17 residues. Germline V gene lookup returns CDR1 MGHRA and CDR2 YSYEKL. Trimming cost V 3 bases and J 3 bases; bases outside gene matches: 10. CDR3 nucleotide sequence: TGCGCCAGCAGCCAGGCTACCGGGACTAGCGGATTCTACGAGCAGTACTTC. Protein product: CASSQATGTSGFYEQYF.

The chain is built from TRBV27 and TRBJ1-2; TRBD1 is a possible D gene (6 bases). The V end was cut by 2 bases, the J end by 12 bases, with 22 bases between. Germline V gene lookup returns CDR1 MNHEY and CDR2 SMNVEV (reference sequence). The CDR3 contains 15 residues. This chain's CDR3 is CASSLDSGRGTRHTF. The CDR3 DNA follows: TGTGCCAGCAGTTTAGACTCGGGCAGGGGAACTCGGCACACCTTC.

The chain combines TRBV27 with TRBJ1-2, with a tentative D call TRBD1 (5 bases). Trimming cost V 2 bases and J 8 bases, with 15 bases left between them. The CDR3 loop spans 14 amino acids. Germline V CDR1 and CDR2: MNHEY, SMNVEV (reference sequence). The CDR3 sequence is CASSLQGRVGGYTF. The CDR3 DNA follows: TGTGCCAGCAGTTTACAGGGCAGGGTGGGCGGCTACACCTTC.